This paragraph covers one TCR beta chain sequence. TCRdb independently ran MiXCR on the PCR reads; one entry per CDR3 protein. The sample has more than 85,000 distinct CDR3 sequences; under 60% are singletons. The CDR3 covers 14 residues. V was shortened by 6 bases and J by 5 bases, with 17 bases between the two germline ends. CDR1 and CDR2 from the germline V gene are SGHVS and FQNEAQ. This record comes from a study of CDR3 diversity in severe acne. This TCR derives from a male donor with acne. Sequenced input: blood. This chain connects TRBV7-8 to TRBJ2-7; the D gene is possibly TRBD1 (6 bases). The CDR3 DNA reads as TGTGCCAGCAGGCCCCCACAGGGCCCGGACGAGCAGTACTTC. As protein: CASRPPQGPDEQYF.